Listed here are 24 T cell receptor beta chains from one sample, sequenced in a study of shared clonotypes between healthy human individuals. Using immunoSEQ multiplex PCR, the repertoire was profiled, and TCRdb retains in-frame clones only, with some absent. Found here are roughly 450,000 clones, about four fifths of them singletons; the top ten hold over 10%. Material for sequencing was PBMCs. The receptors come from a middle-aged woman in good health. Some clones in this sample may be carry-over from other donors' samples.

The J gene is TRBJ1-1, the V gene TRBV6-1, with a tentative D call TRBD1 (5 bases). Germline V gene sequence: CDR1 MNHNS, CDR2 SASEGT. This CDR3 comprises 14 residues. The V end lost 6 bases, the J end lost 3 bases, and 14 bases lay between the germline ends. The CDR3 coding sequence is TGTGCCAGCAGCGAACAGGCCTCCTACACTGAAGCTTTCTTT. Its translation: CASSEQASYTEAFF.

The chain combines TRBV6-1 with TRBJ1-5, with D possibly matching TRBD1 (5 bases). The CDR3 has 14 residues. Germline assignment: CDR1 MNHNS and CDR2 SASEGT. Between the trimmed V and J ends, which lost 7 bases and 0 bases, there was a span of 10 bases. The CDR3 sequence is CASTRDGSNQPQHF. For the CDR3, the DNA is TGTGCCAGCACGCGGGACGGTAGCAATCAGCCCCAGCATTTT.

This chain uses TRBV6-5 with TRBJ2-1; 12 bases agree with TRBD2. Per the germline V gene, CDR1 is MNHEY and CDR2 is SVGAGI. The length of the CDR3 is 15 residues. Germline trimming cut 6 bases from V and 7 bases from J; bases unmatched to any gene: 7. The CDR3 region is CASSPSGRVINEQFF. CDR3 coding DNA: TGTGCCAGCAGCCCTAGCGGGAGGGTGATTAATGAGCAGTTCTTC.

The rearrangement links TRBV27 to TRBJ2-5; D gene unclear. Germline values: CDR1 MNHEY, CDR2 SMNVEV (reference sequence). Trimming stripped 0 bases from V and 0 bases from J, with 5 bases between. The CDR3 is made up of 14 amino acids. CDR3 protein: CASSLSWYQETQYF. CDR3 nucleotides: TGTGCCAGCAGTTTATCCTGGTACCAAGAGACCCAGTACTTC.

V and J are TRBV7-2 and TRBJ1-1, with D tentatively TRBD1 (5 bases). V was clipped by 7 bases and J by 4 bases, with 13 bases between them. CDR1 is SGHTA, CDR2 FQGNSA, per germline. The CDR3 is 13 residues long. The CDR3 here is CASTRPGGTEAFF. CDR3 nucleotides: TGTGCCAGCACCCGACCCGGGGGCACTGAAGCTTTCTTT. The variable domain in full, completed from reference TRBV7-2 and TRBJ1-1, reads GAGVSQSPSNKVTEKGKDVELRCDPISGHTALYWYRQSLGQGLEFLIYFQGNSAPDKSGLPSDRFSAERTGGSVSTLTIQRTQQEDSAVYLCASTRPGGTEAFFGQGTRLTVV.

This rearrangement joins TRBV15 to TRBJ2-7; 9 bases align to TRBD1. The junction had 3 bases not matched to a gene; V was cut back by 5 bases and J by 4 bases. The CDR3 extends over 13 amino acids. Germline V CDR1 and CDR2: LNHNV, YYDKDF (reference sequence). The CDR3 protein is CATSGTGSYEQYF. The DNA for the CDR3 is TGTGCCACCAGCGGGACAGGGTCGTACGAGCAGTACTTC.

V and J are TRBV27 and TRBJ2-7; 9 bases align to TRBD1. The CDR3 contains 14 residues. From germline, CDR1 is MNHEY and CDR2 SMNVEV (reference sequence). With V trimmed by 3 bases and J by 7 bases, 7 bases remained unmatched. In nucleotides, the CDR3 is TGTGCCAGCAGTTTGGGGGACAGGGTGAGGGAGCAGTACTTC. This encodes CASSLGDRVREQYF.

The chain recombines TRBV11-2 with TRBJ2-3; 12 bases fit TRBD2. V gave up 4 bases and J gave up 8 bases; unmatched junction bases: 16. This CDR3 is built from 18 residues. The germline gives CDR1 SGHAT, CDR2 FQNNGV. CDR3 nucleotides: TGTGCCAGCAGCTCCCTGCTTGGGCTAGCGGGAGGGCAAGGTACGCAGTATTTT. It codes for CASSSLLGLAGGQGTQYF.

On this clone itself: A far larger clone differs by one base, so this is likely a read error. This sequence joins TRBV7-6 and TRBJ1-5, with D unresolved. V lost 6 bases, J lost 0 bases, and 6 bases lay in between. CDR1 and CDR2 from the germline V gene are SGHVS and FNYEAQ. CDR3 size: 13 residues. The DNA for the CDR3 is TGTGCCAGCAGTGGGGATAGCAATCAGCCCCAGCATTTT. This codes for CASSGDSNQPQHF.

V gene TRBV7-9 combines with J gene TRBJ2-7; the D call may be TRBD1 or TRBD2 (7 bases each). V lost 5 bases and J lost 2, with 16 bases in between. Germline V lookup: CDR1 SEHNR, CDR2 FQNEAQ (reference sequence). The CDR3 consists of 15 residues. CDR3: CASSLQGGLTYEQYF. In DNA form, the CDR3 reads TGTGCCAGCAGCCTTCAGGGGGGGCTTACCTACGAGCAGTACTTC.

The CDR3 sequence: CASSPPRLGNTDTQYF. The DNA of the CDR3 is TGTGCCAGTAGCCCACCCCGGCTAGGGAACACAGATACGCAGTATTTT. V gene TRBV19 combines with J gene TRBJ2-3, with unresolved D. This CDR3 comprises 16 residues. Trimming stripped 6 bases from V and 2 bases from J, with 18 bases between. Germline-derived CDR1 and CDR2 are LNHDA and SQIVND (reference sequence).

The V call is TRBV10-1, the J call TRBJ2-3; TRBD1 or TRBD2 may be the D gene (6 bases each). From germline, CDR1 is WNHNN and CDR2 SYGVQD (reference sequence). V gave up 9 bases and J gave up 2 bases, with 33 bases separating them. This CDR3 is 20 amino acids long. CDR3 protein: CARITEYQPWGAVDTDTQYF. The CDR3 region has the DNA TGCGCCAGGATTACCGAATACCAGCCCTGGGGGGCTGTAGACACAGATACGCAGTATTTT.

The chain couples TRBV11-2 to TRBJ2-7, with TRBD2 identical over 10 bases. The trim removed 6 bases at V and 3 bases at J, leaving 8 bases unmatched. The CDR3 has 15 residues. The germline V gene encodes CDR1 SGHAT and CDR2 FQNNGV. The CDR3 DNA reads TGTGCCAGCAGTTTCGGACTAGCGGACGGCTACGAGCAGTACTTC. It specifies CASSFGLADGYEQYF.

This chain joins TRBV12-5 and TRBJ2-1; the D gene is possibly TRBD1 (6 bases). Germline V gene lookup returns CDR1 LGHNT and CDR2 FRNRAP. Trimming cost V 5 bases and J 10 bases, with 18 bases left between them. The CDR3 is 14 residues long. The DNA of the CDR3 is TGTGCTAGTGGTCTGACAGGCTATAACGGGGAGCAGTTCTTC. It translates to CASGLTGYNGEQFF.

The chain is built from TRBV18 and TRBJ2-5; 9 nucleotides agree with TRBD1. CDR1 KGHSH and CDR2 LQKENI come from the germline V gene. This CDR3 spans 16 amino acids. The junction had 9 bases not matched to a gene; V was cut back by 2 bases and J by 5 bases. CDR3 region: CASSPTGTGLLETQYF. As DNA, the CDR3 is TGTGCCAGCTCACCAACCGGGACAGGGCTATTGGAGACCCAGTACTTC. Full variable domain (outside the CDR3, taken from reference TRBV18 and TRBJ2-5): NAGVMQNPRHLVRRRGQEARLRCSPMKGHSHVYWYRQLPEEGLKFMVYLQKENIIDESGMPKERFSAEFPKEGPSILRIQQVVRGDSAAYFCASSPTGTGLLETQYFGPGTRLLVL.

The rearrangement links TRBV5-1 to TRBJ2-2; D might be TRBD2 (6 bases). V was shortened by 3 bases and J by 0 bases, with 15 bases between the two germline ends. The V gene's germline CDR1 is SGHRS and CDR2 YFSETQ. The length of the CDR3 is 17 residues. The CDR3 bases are TGCGCCAGCAGCTACTTCGCGGTAGCGGCGAACACCGGGGAGCTGTTTTTT. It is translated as CASSYFAVAANTGELFF.

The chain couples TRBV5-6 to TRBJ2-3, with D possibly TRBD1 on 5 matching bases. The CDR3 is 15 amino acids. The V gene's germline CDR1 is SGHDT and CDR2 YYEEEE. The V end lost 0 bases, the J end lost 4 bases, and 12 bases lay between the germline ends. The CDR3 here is CASSLGQGNPDTQYF. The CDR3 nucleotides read TGTGCCAGCAGCTTGGGGCAGGGAAATCCAGATACGCAGTATTTT.

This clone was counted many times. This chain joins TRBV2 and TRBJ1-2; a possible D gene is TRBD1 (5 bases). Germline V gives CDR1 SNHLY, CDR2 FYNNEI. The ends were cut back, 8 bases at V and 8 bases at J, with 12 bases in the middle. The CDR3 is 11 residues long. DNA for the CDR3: TGTGCCAGCTATGGGACGGAGGGCTACACCTTC. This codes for CASYGTEGYTF.

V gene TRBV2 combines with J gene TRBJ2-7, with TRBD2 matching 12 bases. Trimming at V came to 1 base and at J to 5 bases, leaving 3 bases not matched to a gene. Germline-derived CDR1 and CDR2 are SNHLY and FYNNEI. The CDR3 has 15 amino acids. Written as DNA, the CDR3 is TGTGCCAGCAGTGAAGGGACTAGCGGGATCCACGAGCAGTACTTC. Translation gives CASSEGTSGIHEQYF.

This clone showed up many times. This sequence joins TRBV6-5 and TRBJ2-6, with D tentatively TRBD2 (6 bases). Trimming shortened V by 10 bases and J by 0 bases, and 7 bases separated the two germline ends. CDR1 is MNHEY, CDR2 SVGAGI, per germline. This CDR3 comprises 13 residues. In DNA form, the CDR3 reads TGTGCCACCGGGAGCTCTGGGGCCAACGTCCTGACTTTC. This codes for CATGSSGANVLTF.

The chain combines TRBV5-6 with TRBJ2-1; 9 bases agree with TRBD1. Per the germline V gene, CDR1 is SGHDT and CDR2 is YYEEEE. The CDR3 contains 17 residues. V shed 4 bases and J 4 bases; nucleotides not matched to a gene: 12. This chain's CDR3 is CASSRSKGQGLYNEQFF. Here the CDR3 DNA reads TGTGCCAGCAGCCGCTCAAAGGGACAGGGACTATACAATGAGCAGTTCTTC.

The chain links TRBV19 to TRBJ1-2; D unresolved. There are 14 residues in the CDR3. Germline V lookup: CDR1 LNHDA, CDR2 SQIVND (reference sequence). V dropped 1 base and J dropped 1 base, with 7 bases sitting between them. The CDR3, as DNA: TGTGCCAGTAGTATAGCCACGGTTAACTATGGCTACACCTTC. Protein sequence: CASSIATVNYGYTF. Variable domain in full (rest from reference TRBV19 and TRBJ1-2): DGGITQSPKYLFRKEGQNVTLSCEQNLNHDAMYWYRQDPGQGLRLIYYSQIVNDFQKGDIAEGYSVSREKKESFPLTVTSAQKNPTAFYLCASSIATVNYGYTFGSGTRLTVV.

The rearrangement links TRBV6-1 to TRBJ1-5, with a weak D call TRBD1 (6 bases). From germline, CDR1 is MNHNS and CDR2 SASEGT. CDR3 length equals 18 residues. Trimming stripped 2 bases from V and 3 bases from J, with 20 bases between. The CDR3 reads CASSESRWGALNNQPQHF. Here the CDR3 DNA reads TGTGCCAGCAGTGAATCCCGGTGGGGGGCTCTTAACAATCAGCCCCAGCATTTT.

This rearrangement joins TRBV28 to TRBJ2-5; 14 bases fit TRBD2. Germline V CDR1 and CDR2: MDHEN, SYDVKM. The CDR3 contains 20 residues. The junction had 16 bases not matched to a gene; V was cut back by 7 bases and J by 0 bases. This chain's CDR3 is CASKPGLAGVLRDYQETQYF. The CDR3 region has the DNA TGTGCCAGCAAACCGGGACTAGCGGGAGTGTTAAGGGATTACCAAGAGACCCAGTACTTC.